A single sample is the source of the 7 T cell receptor beta chains below, sequenced in a study of identical twins. TCRdb redid the calling of the 5' RACE reads with MiXCR, one entry per CDR3 protein. Here the sample spans a few hundred thousand distinct CDR3 sequences, roughly 8.7% being singletons. This same sample was also part of a study on yellow fever vaccine responses in identical twins.

What was sequenced was CD8+ T cells sorted from blood. The receptors were gathered from a woman aged 18-29 years in good health.

The chain uses TRBV11-1 and TRBJ2-1; TRBD2 agrees at 12 bases. The CDR3 totals 18 residues. Trimming at V came to 2 bases and at J to 8 bases, leaving 13 bases not matched to a gene. Looked up from germline, CDR1 is SGHAT and CDR2 is FQDESV (reference sequence). The CDR3 region has the DNA TGTGCCAGCAGCTTACCGCAAACTCTAGCGGGAGGGCCCCATGAGCAGTTCTTC. Amino acids: CASSLPQTLAGGPHEQFF.

This clonotype was recorded a few times. CDR3 sequence reads: CASSLAGQASYEQYF. In DNA form, the CDR3 reads TGTGCCAGCAGCTTAGCGGGACAGGCCTCCTACGAGCAGTACTTC. The chain couples TRBV7-9 to TRBJ2-7; TRBD1 agrees at 8 bases. CDR1 and CDR2 from the germline V gene are SEHNR and FQNEAQ (reference sequence). Trimming took 0 bases from V and 0 from J; bases not matched to a gene: 1. The CDR3 sequence is 15 residues long.

V is TRBV6-5 and J is TRBJ2-5; D is undetermined. In germline, CDR1 is MNHEY, CDR2 SVGAGI. The CDR3 is 12 residues long. The V gene lost 0 bases and the J gene lost 5 bases, with 4 bases spanning the gap. The CDR3 bases are TGTGCCAGCAGTTACTCCCTCGAGACCCAGTACTTC. Translating it yields CASSYSLETQYF.

This clonotype has a count of ten or more. V gene TRBV12-3 or TRBV12-4 combines with J gene TRBJ2-7; no reliable D call. This CDR3 comprises 14 residues. V lost 2 bases and J 0 bases, leaving 8 bases between the germline ends. In DNA form, the CDR3 reads TGTGCCAGCAGTTTAAGTTTGACCTCCTACGAGCAGTACTTC. It specifies CASSLSLTSYEQYF.

This CDR3 is CASSPPGQLTDTQYF. CDR3 nucleotides: TGTGCCAGCAGCCCACCGGGACAGCTCACAGATACGCAGTATTTT. The genes are TRBV7-9 and TRBJ2-3; 7 positions match TRBD1. The length of the CDR3 is 15 residues. V was pared by 5 bases and J by 2 bases, with 7 bases of the junction left unmatched. CDR1 and CDR2 (germline): SEHNR, FQNEAQ (reference sequence).

In this sample, this clonotype turned up a few times. This chain uses TRBV27 with TRBJ2-7; the match to TRBD2 covers 7 bases. CDR3 length: 15 amino acids. From germline, CDR1 is MNHEY and CDR2 SMNVEV (reference sequence). The V and J ends lost 6 bases and 6 bases, in that order; junction bases with no gene match: 14. CDR3 region: CASSPRGEPRPEQYF. In DNA, the CDR3 is TGTGCCAGCAGCCCTCGGGGGGAGCCTAGGCCCGAGCAGTACTTC.

This clonotype occurred many times. V and J are TRBV5-1 and TRBJ2-7; maybe TRBD2 (6 bases). V lost 7 bases, J lost 7 bases, and 15 bases lay in between. The CDR3 spans 12 residues. The germline CDR1 and CDR2 sequences are SGHRS and YFSETQ. CDR3 in DNA: TGCGCCAGCGGACCCCGTGGGGGGGAGCAGTACTTC. It yields the protein CASGPRGGEQYF.